Below, 27 T cell receptor beta chains from the same sample are listed, as sequenced in a study of technical replicates of blood from several donors. Here immunoSEQ multiplex PCR was the method, and the copy in TCRdb shows in-frame clones only, minus some. The sample holds some 80,000 clones, approximately 97% seen once. Sequencing was performed on T cells isolated from PBMCs. These receptors all come from a human donor in good health.

The chain couples TRBV10-3 to TRBJ2-7; a possible D gene is TRBD2 (5 bases). The germline V and J ends were trimmed by 0 bases and 3 bases, with 9 bases remaining between them. CDR3 length: 14 residues. Germline CDR1 is ENHRY and CDR2 is SYGVKD. In DNA form, the CDR3 reads TGTGCCATCAGTGAGTCCGGGGAGTACTACGAGCAGTACTTC. Encoded protein: CAISESGEYYEQYF.

The V and J genes are TRBV19 and TRBJ2-7; weak D call: TRBD1 (5 bases). The length of the CDR3 is 14 residues. Per germline, CDR1 LNHDA and CDR2 SQIVND (reference sequence). V gave up 6 bases and J gave up 0 bases, with 12 bases separating them. CDR3 region: CASSFGAGSYEQYF. The CDR3 DNA sequence: TGTGCCAGTAGCTTTGGGGCAGGCTCCTACGAGCAGTACTTC.

The chain carries TRBV28 and TRBJ1-1; TRBD1 matches at 12 bases. V lost 4 bases to trimming and J lost 4 bases; unmatched junction nucleotides: 4. The CDR3 runs to 15 residues. Germline V gene data show CDR1 as MDHEN and CDR2 as SYDVKM. The CDR3 loop reads CASSSGQGAVTEAFF. The CDR3 DNA follows: TGTGCCAGCAGTTCGGGACAGGGGGCGGTCACTGAAGCTTTCTTT.

The V call is TRBV6-5, the J call TRBJ2-7; 12 nucleotides align to TRBD1. The CDR3 loop spans 15 amino acids. CDR1 and CDR2 (germline): MNHEY, SVGAGI. V shed 2 bases and J 4 bases; nucleotides not matched to a gene: 3. CDR3 amino acids: CASSYVGQGAYEQYF. DNA for the CDR3: TGTGCCAGCAGTTACGTGGGACAGGGGGCGTACGAGCAGTACTTC.

This clone was counted once. This chain connects TRBV7-2 to TRBJ2-3, with 11 bases identical to TRBD2. Trimming at V came to 4 bases and at J to 5 bases, leaving 8 bases not matched to a gene. CDR1 SGHTA and CDR2 FQGNSA come from the germline V gene. The CDR3 extends over 16 amino acids. The CDR3: CASSWSSGRAGDTQYF. CDR3 nucleotides: TGTGCCAGCAGCTGGAGTAGCGGGAGGGCCGGAGATACGCAGTATTTT.

V gene TRBV10-1 combines with J gene TRBJ2-7; TRBD2 might be the D (6 bases). The germline V gene encodes CDR1 WNHNN and CDR2 SYGVQD (reference sequence). V shed 2 bases and J shed 0 bases, with 8 bases lying between them. The CDR3 contains 14 residues. CDR3 nucleotide sequence: TGCGCCAGCAGTGAGAGCGGGTCCTCCTACGAGCAGTACTTC. Translation: CASSESGSSYEQYF.

The rearrangement uses TRBV19 and TRBJ1-5; D possibly corresponds to TRBD1 (6 bases). Germline CDR1 is LNHDA and CDR2 is SQIVND (reference sequence). The V and J ends lost 3 bases and 1 base respectively, with 19 bases between them. The CDR3 consists of 18 residues. In nucleotides, the CDR3 is TGTGCCAGTAGTATCGGGGGGCGCGGACATCTGAGCAATCAGCCCCAGCATTTT. It is translated as CASSIGGRGHLSNQPQHF.

The chain employs TRBV5-8 and TRBJ1-4, with unresolved D. The CDR3 is 14 residues long. Trimming took off 0 bases at V and 7 bases at J, with 10 bases between the two ends. CDR1 and CDR2 from the germline V gene are SGHTS and YDEGEE. CDR3 in amino acids: CASSLVSGTEKLFF. The CDR3 bases are TGTGCCAGCAGCTTGGTGTCAGGAACTGAAAAACTGTTTTTT. The variable domain in full, completed from reference TRBV5-8 and TRBJ1-4, reads EAGVTQSPTHLIKTRGQQATLRCSPISGHTSVYWYQQALGLGLQFLLWYDEGEERNRGNFPPRFSGRQFPNYSSELNVNALELEDSALYLCASSLVSGTEKLFFGSGTQLSVL.

The rearrangement joins TRBV5-1 to TRBJ1-1; 12 nucleotides agree with TRBD1. Germline values: CDR1 SGHRS, CDR2 YFSETQ. V was pared by 3 bases and J by 5 bases, with 2 bases of the junction left unmatched. The CDR3 consists of 14 residues. In DNA, the CDR3 is TGCGCCAGCAGCTCGGGACAGGGGGCGACTGAAGCTTTCTTT. It yields the protein CASSSGQGATEAFF.

This chain joins TRBV25-1 and TRBJ2-7; 13 nucleotides line up with TRBD2. With V trimmed by 9 bases and J by 5 bases, 4 bases remained unmatched. CDR3 length equals 13 residues. Germline V gene lookup returns CDR1 MGHDK and CDR2 SYGVNS. DNA for the CDR3: TGTGCCAGTAGACTAGCGGGAGGAAACGAGCAGTACTTC. Encoded protein: CASRLAGGNEQYF.

This clone was counted once. The chain carries TRBV29-1 and TRBJ2-2, with TRBD2 matching 7 bases. This CDR3 comprises 13 residues. Germline loops: CDR1 SQVTM, CDR2 ANQGSEA. Germline trimming cut 5 bases from V and 6 bases from J; bases unmatched to any gene: 6. This CDR3 is CSVWTGGSGELFF. DNA for the CDR3: TGCAGCGTTTGGACGGGAGGATCCGGGGAGCTGTTTTTT.

The rearrangement links TRBV2 to TRBJ2-5; 13 bases align to TRBD2. The length of the CDR3 is 19 residues. Germline V lookup: CDR1 SNHLY, CDR2 FYNNEI. Unmatched junction bases numbered 18, after V lost 3 bases and J lost 8 bases. CDR3 in amino acids: CASSDVRLAGGKPPDTQYF. The CDR3 coding sequence is TGTGCCAGCAGTGACGTGCGACTAGCGGGAGGCAAGCCCCCAGATACCCAGTACTTC.

The rearrangement uses TRBV7-9 and TRBJ1-5; D is unresolved. The CDR3 loop spans 14 amino acids. CDR1 and CDR2 from the germline V gene are SEHNR and FQNEAQ (reference sequence). The V end lost 5 bases, the J end lost 0 bases, and 8 bases lay between the germline ends. The CDR3 nucleotides read TGTGCCAGCAGCGTGAGTGGTAGCAATCAGCCCCAGCATTTT. Protein sequence: CASSVSGSNQPQHF.

The chain combines TRBV25-1 with TRBJ2-1, with 10 bases fitting TRBD1. The CDR3 spans 14 residues. Losses at the gene ends were 9 bases for V and 4 bases for J; bases not matched to a gene: 6. CDR1 is MGHDK and CDR2 is SYGVNS in the germline V gene. CDR3 protein: CARPRDRGYNEQFF. For the CDR3, the DNA is TGTGCCAGACCCCGGGACAGGGGTTACAATGAGCAGTTCTTC. Supplemented by reference TRBV25-1 and TRBJ2-1, the full variable domain reads EADIYQTPRYLVIGTGKKITLECSQTMGHDKMYWYQQDPGMELHLIHYSYGVNSTEKGDLSSESTVSRIRTEHFPLTLESARPSHTSQYLCARPRDRGYNEQFFGPGTRLTVL.

V gene TRBV14 combines with J gene TRBJ2-6; the D gene is possibly TRBD1 (6 bases). Trimming took off 4 bases at V and 0 bases at J, with 16 bases between the two ends. The CDR3 length is 18 residues. CDR1 and CDR2 (germline): SGHDN, FVKESK. The CDR3 loop reads CASSLYRVIGSGANVLTF. CDR3 DNA sequence: TGTGCCAGCAGCCTCTACAGGGTAATCGGCTCTGGGGCCAACGTCCTGACTTTC.

The J gene is TRBJ1-5, the V gene TRBV27, with D unresolved. The V end lost 0 bases, the J end lost 7 bases, and 7 bases lay between the germline ends. This CDR3 comprises 13 residues. CDR1 MNHEY and CDR2 SMNVEV come from the germline V gene (reference sequence). The CDR3: CASSLSTWQPQHF. CDR3 DNA: TGTGCCAGCAGTTTATCTACTTGGCAGCCCCAGCATTTT.

The chain couples TRBV4-1 to TRBJ2-7; 12 bases agree with TRBD1. CDR3 length: 16 residues. After removal of 6 bases from V and 7 bases from J, the junction contained 13 bases not matched to a gene. From germline, CDR1 is MGHRA and CDR2 YSYEKL. The CDR3 DNA is TGCGCCAGCAGTCCCGGGACAGGGGGCGGTGCTCTAGAGCAGTACTTC. Its translation: CASSPGTGGGALEQYF.

The V and J genes are TRBV6-1 and TRBJ2-1, with D unclear. This CDR3 is 15 amino acids long. Germline V lookup: CDR1 MNHNS, CDR2 SASEGT. Trimming shortened V by 8 bases and J by 3 bases, and 17 bases separated the two germline ends. CDR3 region: CASGKLVNDYNEQFF. CDR3 nucleotide sequence: TGTGCCAGCGGAAAGCTAGTCAATGACTACAATGAGCAGTTCTTC.

The chain recombines TRBV6-1 with TRBJ2-1; 7 bases agree with TRBD2. CDR3 length: 17 residues. Germline V gives CDR1 MNHNS, CDR2 SASEGT. Trimming at V came to 3 bases and at J to 8 bases, leaving 16 bases not matched to a gene. The CDR3 DNA is TGTGCCAGCAGTGACCGGGAGGTAGAGCCGGCGGCCTATGAGCAGTTCTTC. It yields the protein CASSDREVEPAAYEQFF.

This chain links TRBV5-1 with TRBJ1-1, with a tentative D call TRBD1 (5 bases). Trimming removed 5 bases at V and 6 bases at J, with 17 bases between. The CDR3 loop spans 14 amino acids. In germline, CDR1 is SGHRS, CDR2 YFSETQ. CDR3 amino acids: CASSSRVEGSEAFF. The CDR3 DNA is TGCGCCAGCAGTTCGAGGGTGGAGGGGTCTGAAGCTTTCTTT.

The gene calls are TRBV7-9 and TRBJ2-4; D gene ambiguous. CDR1 is SEHNR and CDR2 is FQNEAQ in the germline V gene (reference sequence). The V end lost 5 bases, the J end lost 9 bases, and 11 bases lay between the germline ends. The CDR3 contains 12 residues. The CDR3 spells CASSPEVGIQYF. CDR3 bases: TGTGCCAGCAGCCCCGAGGTGGGCATTCAGTACTTC. Full variable domain (missing parts from reference TRBV7-9 and TRBJ2-4): DTGVSQNPRHKITKRGQNVTFRCDPISEHNRLYWYRQTLGQGPEFLTYFQNEAQLEKSRLLSDRFSAERPKGSFSTLEIQRTEQGDSAMYLCASSPEVGIQYFGAGTRLSVL.

The DNA of the CDR3 is TGTGCCAGCAGCCCTGTATCTGGGGCCAACGTCCTGACTTTC. As protein: CASSPVSGANVLTF. This chain links TRBV13 with TRBJ2-6, with D hard to call. CDR1 is PRHDT, CDR2 FYEKMQ, per germline (reference sequence). With 5 bases removed from V and 1 base from J, the gap between germline ends came to 6 bases. The CDR3 runs to 14 residues.

The chain couples TRBV6-6 to TRBJ2-7; perhaps TRBD1 as D (6 bases). CDR3 length: 15 residues. In germline, CDR1 is MNHNY, CDR2 SVGAGI (reference sequence). Trimming took off 0 bases at V and 4 bases at J, with 13 bases between the two ends. CDR3 amino acids: CASSYSPGTRYEQYF. CDR3 DNA: TGTGCCAGCAGTTACTCTCCGGGGACAAGGTACGAGCAGTACTTC.

The gene calls are TRBV18 and TRBJ2-5, with TRBD2 matching over 13 bases. This CDR3 region has 16 residues. Per germline, CDR1 KGHSH and CDR2 LQKENI. V lost 5 bases, J lost 5 bases, and 8 bases stayed unmatched. CDR3 nucleotide sequence: TGTGCCAGCTCAGTAGGACTAGCGGGAGCTGAGGAGACCCAGTACTTC. The encoded protein is CASSVGLAGAEETQYF.

The chain uses TRBV19 and TRBJ2-3, with 9 bases aligning to TRBD1. Germline V gene sequence: CDR1 LNHDA, CDR2 SQIVND (reference sequence). V dropped 7 bases and J dropped 0; count of bases not matched to a gene: 5. The CDR3 covers 15 residues. For the CDR3, the DNA is TGTGCCAGTACCGCGGGGACAGGGAGCACAGATACGCAGTATTTT. Translated, it gives CASTAGTGSTDTQYF.

The rearrangement uses TRBV28 and TRBJ2-3; TRBD2 matches at 14 bases. Germline V gene sequence: CDR1 MDHEN, CDR2 SYDVKM. The trim removed 6 bases at V and 5 bases at J, leaving 7 bases unmatched. The CDR3 spans 16 residues. For the CDR3, the DNA is TGTGCCAGCAGGGGCTTCGGGACTAGCGGGAGAGATACGCAGTATTTT. Translated: CASRGFGTSGRDTQYF.

The gene calls are TRBV2 and TRBJ2-5; tentative D call: TRBD1 (6 bases). Germline values: CDR1 SNHLY, CDR2 FYNNEI. With 7 bases removed from V and 3 bases from J, the gap between germline ends came to 15 bases. The length of the CDR3 is 14 residues. The CDR3 loop reads CASTRDTLKETQYF. In DNA, the CDR3 is TGTGCCAGCACTCGGGACACTCTAAAAGAGACCCAGTACTTC.